This T cell receptor beta chain was identified in a study of blood T cells in healthy people across ages. Trimming shortened V by 3 bases and J by 4 bases, and 12 bases separated the two germline ends. The germline gives CDR1 DFQATT, CDR2 SNEGSKA (reference sequence). CDR3 size: 13 residues. Alongside a J-beta primer mix, a sample-barcoded 5' primer served in a second PCR lasting about 7 to 11 cycles. A single record per CDR3 protein comes from TCRdb applying MiXCR to the 5' RACE reads. Here the sample spans about 930,000 distinct CDR3 sequences, just under 30% being singletons. These sequences were also reported in another study, on T cells of mothers and their children.

The source material was blood. This TCR derives from a woman in her forties in good health. This chain uses TRBV20-1 with TRBJ1-2; D may be TRBD1 (5 bases). CDR3 residues: CSASRGTSYGYTF. The DNA for the CDR3 is TGCAGTGCTAGTAGGGGTACGAGCTATGGCTACACCTTC.